This T cell receptor beta chain was recovered during a study of T-cell reconstitution after alpha-beta-depleted transplantation in children. The CDR3 is made up of 13 amino acids. Germline CDR1 is MNHEY and CDR2 is SVGEGT. V shed 6 bases, J shed 5 bases, and the junction held 5 bases outside the gene matches. Unique molecular identifiers were used to barcode this TCRbeta library. MiXCR was run by TCRdb on the PCR reads, yielding one entry per CDR3 protein. Of 490,000 or so distinct CDR3 sequences in the sample, under 15% were seen once. This clonotype was detected a few times. This TCR was recovered from a human donor who donated a stem cell graft to a child with combined immunodeficiency. The sequenced sample was PBMCs from the stem cell graft donor, obtained from the stem cell graft. The V and J genes are TRBV6-2 or TRBV6-3 and TRBJ2-5, with 8 bases aligning to TRBD1. CDR3 region: CASRTTGEETQYF. CDR3 DNA: TGTGCCAGCAGGACGACAGGGGAGGAGACCCAGTACTTC.